One sample yielded the 21 T cell receptor beta chains listed below, sequenced in a study of blood T cell repertoires in COVID-19. The protocol was immunoSEQ multiplex PCR, while the TCRdb copy is restricted to in-frame clones and leaves out a portion. The table lists 40,000 or so clones, more than 70% of them singletons, with less than 4.5% in the top ten. Sequenced sample: peripheral blood. The receptors originated from a man between 60 and 70 years old with acute or convalescent COVID-19.

The chain combines TRBV5-6 with TRBJ2-7; 12 bases are shared with TRBD2. In germline, CDR1 is SGHDT, CDR2 YYEEEE. The CDR3 extends over 15 amino acids. The V gene end was trimmed by 3 bases and the J gene end by 3 bases; junction bases not matched to a gene: 4. CDR3 nucleotides: TGTGCCAGCAGCTCCTTGACTAGCGGGAGCTACGAGCAGTACTTC. Translated, it gives CASSSLTSGSYEQYF.

The chain uses TRBV6-5 and TRBJ1-1; 8 bases agree with TRBD1. Germline CDR1 reads MNHEY; CDR2 reads SVGAGI. V lost 6 bases to trimming and J lost 4 bases; unmatched junction nucleotides: 10. This CDR3 has 15 amino acids. The CDR3 DNA reads TGTGCCAGCAGACGGGCTGGACAGGGTCCCACTGAAGCTTTCTTT. Amino acids: CASRRAGQGPTEAFF.

The chain is built from TRBV2 and TRBJ2-2; D might be TRBD1 (6 bases). The CDR3 loop spans 16 amino acids. Trimming took off 5 bases at V and 1 base at J, with 14 bases between the two ends. Germline CDR1 and CDR2: SNHLY and FYNNEI. CDR3 amino acids: CASSQGLQGNTGELFF. The DNA of the CDR3 is TGTGCCAGCAGTCAAGGTCTACAGGGGAACACCGGGGAGCTGTTTTTT. The full variable domain, rest sourced from reference TRBV2 and TRBJ2-2, is EPEVTQTPSHQVTQMGQEVILRCVPISNHLYFYWYRQILGQKVEFLVSFYNNEISEKSEIFDDQFSVERPDGSNFTLKIRSTKLEDSAMYFCASSQGLQGNTGELFFGEGSRLTVL.

V usage is TRBV7-9 and J usage is TRBJ2-3; 11 positions match TRBD1. Looked up from germline, CDR1 is SEHNR and CDR2 is FQNEAQ (reference sequence). With V trimmed by 5 bases and J by 6 bases, 13 bases remained unmatched. CDR3 length: 17 amino acids. DNA for the CDR3: TGTGCCAGCAGCCTCTTAGGGACAGGGGGGAGAAAGGATACGCAGTATTTT. Translated: CASSLLGTGGRKDTQYF.

The rearrangement uses TRBV30 and TRBJ1-6; D is unresolved. V was trimmed by 5 bases and J by 7 bases, leaving 18 bases between them. The CDR3 sequence is 15 residues long. Germline CDR1 and CDR2: GTSNPN and SVGIG (reference sequence). The CDR3 DNA reads as TGTGCCTGGGTCCAGGATTCCCGACGGAATTCACCCCTCCACTTT. Protein sequence: CAWVQDSRRNSPLHF.

V usage is TRBV6-2 or TRBV6-3 and J usage is TRBJ2-2; the D is unclear. Germline CDR1 and CDR2: MNHEY and SVGEGT. This CDR3 is 14 amino acids long. V was cut by 5 bases and J by 3 bases, with 10 bases left in between. The CDR3 bases are TGTGCCAGCAGTCCAAGCGCCTACACCGGGGAGCTGTTTTTT. This gives the protein CASSPSAYTGELFF.

The rearrangement uses TRBV7-2 and TRBJ1-2; D gene uncertain. Germline V CDR1 and CDR2: SGHTA, FQGNSA. Trimming stripped 6 bases from V and 3 bases from J, with 17 bases between. The CDR3 covers 15 residues. The CDR3 here is CASSTTAPSYYGYTF. The CDR3 DNA is TGTGCCAGCAGTACTACTGCGCCATCATACTATGGCTACACCTTC.

The chain combines TRBV9 with TRBJ1-6; D gene unclear. The V gene lost 4 bases and the J gene lost 13 bases, with 12 bases spanning the gap. The CDR3 has 12 amino acids. The germline gives CDR1 SGDLS, CDR2 YYNGEE. The CDR3 loop is CASSSDPGPLHF. DNA of the CDR3: TGTGCCAGCAGCAGCGACCCCGGGCCCCTCCACTTT.

The rearrangement joins TRBV18 to TRBJ2-3, with 8 bases lining up with TRBD1. CDR3 size: 13 residues. The V segment lost 3 bases and the J segment 6 bases; nucleotides outside the gene matches: 2. Germline V gene sequence: CDR1 KGHSH, CDR2 LQKENI. CDR3 protein: CASSPDRADTQYF. In DNA, the CDR3 is TGTGCCAGCTCACCGGACAGGGCGGATACGCAGTATTTT.

The DNA for the CDR3 is TGTGCCAGCAGCTTACAGGGGGCCCCCTACGAGCAGTACTTC. This codes for CASSLQGAPYEQYF. V and J are TRBV3-1 (or the pseudogene TRBV3-2) and TRBJ2-7, with 9 bases that match TRBD1. From germline, CDR1 is LGHDT and CDR2 YNNKEL (reference sequence). The CDR3 consists of 14 residues. J was trimmed by 2 bases and V by 5 bases; bases with no gene match: 4.

The chain uses TRBV6-5 and TRBJ2-2, with a weak D call TRBD2 (6 bases). This CDR3 is 13 amino acids long. The V gene's germline CDR1 is MNHEY and CDR2 SVGAGI. Between the trimmed V and J ends, which lost 6 bases and 1 base, there was a span of 6 bases. This CDR3 is CASREGNTGELFF. The CDR3 nucleotides read TGTGCCAGCAGGGAGGGGAACACCGGGGAGCTGTTTTTT.

The rearrangement links TRBV25-1 to TRBJ1-2; TRBD1 is a possible D gene (5 bases). Looked up from germline, CDR1 is MGHDK and CDR2 is SYGVNS. The CDR3 totals 12 residues. V lost 1 base, J lost 7 bases, and 7 bases lay in between. For the CDR3, the DNA is TGTGCCAGCAGTGAATCGGGGGTTGGCTACACCTTC. Translation gives CASSESGVGYTF.

The chain carries TRBV3-1 (or the pseudogene TRBV3-2) and TRBJ1-6; 7 nucleotides align to TRBD1. CDR3 length: 17 residues. CDR1 and CDR2 (germline): LGHDT, YNNKEL (reference sequence). V was clipped by 0 bases and J by 6 bases; unmatched bases: 8. The CDR3 region has the DNA TGTGCCAGCAGCCAAGAAAAAAGGACAGGCGTTAATTCACCCCTCCACTTT. The encoded protein is CASSQEKRTGVNSPLHF.

The DNA for the CDR3 is TGTGCCAGCAGCCCTCCAGGCTACTACGAGCAGTACTTC. Translated: CASSPPGYYEQYF. The V gene is TRBV13, the J gene TRBJ2-7; no reliable D call. Germline CDR1 reads PRHDT; CDR2 reads FYEKMQ (reference sequence). The length of the CDR3 is 13 residues. V dropped 5 bases and J dropped 3 bases, with 11 bases sitting between them. The whole variable domain, filled in from reference TRBV13 and TRBJ2-7, reads AAGVIQSPRHLIKEKRETATLKCYPIPRHDTVYWYQQGPGQDPQFLISFYEKMQSDKGSIPDRFSAQQFSDYHSELNMSSLELGDSALYFCASSPPGYYEQYFGPGTRLTVT.

Written as DNA, the CDR3 is TGTGCCAGCAGCTCCGTTGGCGGGGGGGAAAACTACGAGCAGTACTTC. As protein: CASSSVGGGENYEQYF. The rearrangement uses TRBV6-2 or TRBV6-3 and TRBJ2-7; 9 nucleotides line up with TRBD2. Germline CDR1 MNHEY, CDR2 SVGEGT. The CDR3 totals 16 residues. Trimming at V came to 6 bases and at J to 3 bases, leaving 12 bases not matched to a gene.

The V call is TRBV4-2, the J call TRBJ2-5, with 14 bases aligning to TRBD2. This CDR3 has 15 amino acids. Germline V gene lookup returns CDR1 LGHNA and CDR2 YNFKEQ. V gave up 6 bases and J gave up 5 bases; unmatched junction bases: 5. The DNA for the CDR3 is TGTGCCAGCAGTAGACTAGCGGGAGGGGGGGAGACCCAGTACTTC. Translating it yields CASSRLAGGGETQYF.

This clone was observed a few times. The V gene is TRBV7-3, the J gene TRBJ2-5; weak D call: TRBD2 (5 bases). V lost 5 bases to trimming and J lost 2 bases, with 15 bases between them. CDR1 and CDR2 (germline): SGHTA, FQGTGA. This CDR3 is built from 15 residues. The DNA for the CDR3 is TGTGCCAGCAGCCCCCTCTCCGGGATGCAAGAGACCCAGTACTTC. Its translation is CASSPLSGMQETQYF.

This clone is categorized as medium-sized. The chain uses TRBV11-2 and TRBJ1-1, with TRBD1 identical over 8 bases. CDR3 length: 11 amino acids. J lost 10 bases, V lost 5 bases, and 3 bases had no gene match. CDR1 and CDR2 (germline): SGHAT, FQNNGV. The CDR3 loop is CASSPGQGAFF. In DNA form, the CDR3 reads TGTGCCAGCAGCCCTGGACAGGGAGCTTTCTTT. Full variable domain (remainder filled in from reference TRBV11-2 and TRBJ1-1): EAGVAQSPRYKIIEKRQSVAFWCNPISGHATLYWYQQILGQGPKLLIQFQNNGVVDDSQLPKDRFSAERLKGVDSTLKIQPAKLEDSAVYLCASSPGQGAFFGQGTRLTVV.

This sequence joins TRBV7-8 and TRBJ2-3; 8 nucleotides line up with TRBD2. With 4 bases clipped from V and 1 base from J, the junction kept 4 bases outside the gene matches. CDR3 length equals 15 residues. The V gene's germline CDR1 is SGHVS and CDR2 FQNEAQ. In nucleotides, the CDR3 is TGTGCCAGCAGCTCCCTAGCGGGCGGCACAGATACGCAGTATTTT. This translates into CASSSLAGGTDTQYF. Variable domain in full (rest from reference TRBV7-8 and TRBJ2-3): GAGVSQSPRYKVAKRGQDVALRCDPISGHVSLFWYQQALGQGPEFLTYFQNEAQLDKSGLPSDRFFAERPEGSVSTLKIQRTQQEDSAVYLCASSSLAGGTDTQYFGPGTRLTVL.

The gene calls are TRBV2 and TRBJ2-3; 8 bases map to TRBD2. Looked up from germline, CDR1 is SNHLY and CDR2 is FYNNEI. The CDR3 extends over 15 amino acids. V lost 2 bases to trimming and J lost 2 bases; unmatched junction nucleotides: 3. The DNA of the CDR3 is TGTGCCAGCAGTGAAAGCGGGGGCCCCACAGATACGCAGTATTTT. It yields the protein CASSESGGPTDTQYF.

CDR3 amino acids: CASSLGLTEAFF. CDR3 DNA sequence: TGTGCCAGCAGTTTAGGGCTCACTGAAGCTTTCTTT. The chain uses TRBV28 and TRBJ1-1; D is unclear. The CDR3 contains 12 residues. From germline, CDR1 is MDHEN and CDR2 SYDVKM. V dropped 2 bases and J dropped 4 bases, with 5 bases sitting between them.